This note documents a single TCR beta chain sequence. The data are from a study of T cell changes during pregnancy in multiple sclerosis. Data came from immunoSEQ multiplex PCR; TCRdb stores just in-frame clones and leaves some out. The repertoire holds tens of thousands of clones, with approximately 94% as singletons. The clonotype originates from a female donor with multiple sclerosis, enrolled in a pregnancy study. Sequenced here: CD4+ T cells from peripheral blood mononuclear cells, sampled before pregnancy.

The DNA for the CDR3 is TGTGCCAGCAGTTACAGGGGCCGGAACACTGAAGCTTTCTTT. Its protein product is CASSYRGRNTEAFF. The chain has TRBV28 and TRBJ1-1; 7 bases are shared with TRBD1. Germline CDR1 is MDHEN and CDR2 is SYDVKM. The CDR3 runs 14 residues. After removal of 4 bases from V and 1 base from J, the junction contained 3 bases not matched to a gene.